What follows describes a single T cell receptor (beta chain). As yet, its antigen is unknown. Using immunoSEQ multiplex PCR, the repertoire was profiled, and TCRdb retains in-frame clones only, with some absent. The sample has about 260,000 clones, 90% seen once. This record belongs to a study of cytomegalovirus exposure and HLA in healthy donors. Study-level points and caveats: Most TCR sequences showed up rarely, but some public TCRs showed up in many donors. Researchers catalogued around 150 TCR beta chains as cytomegalovirus-associated.

Trimming removed 0 bases from V and 0 bases from J, with 6 bases in between. CDR1 SGDLS and CDR2 YYNGEE come from the germline V gene. The CDR3 consists of 14 residues. The source is a woman in her twenties or thirties in good health and CMV-seronegative. The V gene is TRBV9, the J gene TRBJ1-2, with unresolved D. The sample comprised PBMCs. CDR3 sequence reads: CASSVGGSNYGYTF. The CDR3 coding sequence is TGTGCCAGCAGCGTAGGAGGATCTAACTATGGCTACACCTTC.